The T cell receptor (beta chain) described here comes from a study of cytomegalovirus exposure and HLA in healthy donors. Concerning this clone: Its specificity is unknown.

Study conclusions and caveats: Specific recognition of CMV antigens was confirmed in vitro for three chains (all CMV-associated). In a later analysis, V- and J-gene trimming of beta chains associated with a DCLRE1C missense variant, replicated independently. Most TCR sequences were uncommon, yet certain public TCRs appeared in many donors.

PCR involved 60 Vbeta and 13 Jbeta primers. The repertoire was sequenced with immunoSEQ multiplex PCR; TCRdb's copy has only in-frame clones and lacks some. The sample shows about 120,000 clones, approximately 8% of them seen only once. This CDR3 region has 15 residues. Germline-derived CDR1 and CDR2 are SEHNR and FQNEAQ (reference sequence). The V end lost 1 base, the J end lost 0 bases, and 9 bases lay between the germline ends. The donors, nominally healthy at sampling, likely had unrecorded immune exposures. J is TRBJ1-1 and V is TRBV7-9; D is unresolved. The clonotype was recovered from a woman between 40 and 55 years old in good health and CMV-seropositive. Sample: PBMCs. Here the CDR3 DNA reads TGTGCCAGCAGCTTAGAGCGGGTTATGAACACTGAAGCTTTCTTT. Translation: CASSLERVMNTEAFF. The complete variable domain, with remaining parts taken from reference TRBV7-9 and TRBJ1-1, reads DTGVSQNPRHKITKRGQNVTFRCDPISEHNRLYWYRQTLGQGPEFLTYFQNEAQLEKSRLLSDRFSAERPKGSFSTLEIQRTEQGDSAMYLCASSLERVMNTEAFFGQGTRLTVV.